The subject of this entry is one T cell receptor (beta chain). This clonotype has ten or more counts. No cognate antigen has been identified for it. No base quality information exists; no much larger clone differs at one position. This record comes from a study of blood T cells in healthy people across ages (dated by TCRdb to about 2015). A note on the overall study: In model experiments, template switching captured roughly one uniquely barcoded TCR beta cDNA molecule for every two T cells. The study measured age-related changes in TCR beta repertoire diversity using deep sequencing normalized with unique cDNA molecular identifiers. The donors were split into four age groups: young (average around 15 years), middle-aged (more than 35), aged (roughly 68) and long-lived (roughly 88). To avoid experimental bias, donors of different ages were distributed randomly across sequencing lanes. The study analyzed two additional independent replicas of 1 million unique cDNA reads from the same blood draw for two donors, one aged 18 to 29 and one aged 80 or older. Here is what the overall study found, with its caveats: The long-lived group showed more naive CD4+ T cells, fewer expanded clones and increased TCR diversity than the aged group, suggesting age selection. As age increased, observed TCR beta diversity per million T cells dropped in a roughly linear way, and a significant reduction was already evident by age 40. Observed TCR beta diversity correlated strongly with the percentage of naive T cells measured by flow cytometry. Estimates of total diversity from one million sequenced T cells were regarded as lower bounds and underestimates. Bulk unsorted PBMC profiling prevented conclusive comparison of naive and antigen-experienced compartments. Because the CMV infection status of the donors was unknown, age-related changes in expanded clonotypes may potentially have been confounded.

Libraries were prepared through 5' RACE. The sequencer was an Illumina HiSeq 2500. A second 7 to 11 cycle PCR used a sample-barcoded 5' primer and a J-beta primer mix. Each TCR beta cDNA molecule received a unique molecular identifier from a template-switch 5' adaptor carrying 12 random nucleotides. At least 3 million CDR3-containing paired-end reads were obtained from each sample. First-strand cDNA was synthesized from all RNA with the Mint cDNA synthesis kit, primed by a TRBC-specific oligonucleotide. After uracil-DNA glycosylase treatment, a first 18-cycle PCR used universal primers M1SS and BC2_uni_R on all cDNA. The original methods were these. For normalization, 1 million high-quality reads were randomly selected from each sample, with every read carrying a distinct molecular identifier. Reads sharing molecular identifiers were discarded rather than binned into consensus sequences. MiTCR, run with a Q25 quality threshold and the strictest error-elimination algorithm, handled CDR3 identification, clonotype clustering and error correction. A nonparametric unseen species model using Euler transformation provided a lower-bound estimate of total TCR beta diversity. TCRdb reprocessed the public reads (quality trimming at Q25 with fastp, clone calling with MiXCR) and kept in-frame beta chains. Every CDR3 protein is listed once, alongside the most common genes and DNA of its rows. What appears here as the V and J calls and clone size reflects TCRdb's work, not the paper's. The table for this sample lists roughly 650,000 distinct CDR3 sequences; 32% of them were counted only once. 15% of the sample goes to the ten largest clones.

Systemically healthy Caucasian individuals from Russia, 35 to 50 in total and aged roughly 6 to 95 years, were included as donors. Each donor gave ten milliliters of peripheral blood, collected into EDTA-treated Vacutainer tubes. Ficoll-Paque density-gradient centrifugation was used to isolate PBMCs, with at least 6.5 million obtained per sample. Trizol reagent was used to extract total RNA from PBMCs, with at least 5 micrograms per sample. Naive CD45RAhigh/CD27high T cell percentages were measured by flow cytometry on a PBMC aliquot from every donor. The source of this sequence is a woman older than 75 in good health. Donor details come from another sample of the same person, matched by shared clones. Sequencing used blood.

The bases read TGTGCCAGCAGCTTTGGGGACTACGAGCAGTACTTC. Translated, it reads CASSFGDYEQYF. The sequence is built from TRBV5-6 and TRBJ2-7; no confident D gene assignment can be made. Reading the germline V gene gives CDR1 SGHDT and CDR2 YYEEEE. Deletion took 2 bases off V and 3 bases off J, with a span of 6 bases between the germline ends. The CDR3, cysteine through phenylalanine, is 12 amino acids long. Just CDR3 DNA is preserved here, 36 bases in frame from base 1.